These 15 T cell receptor beta chains were sequenced from one sample in a study of cytomegalovirus exposure and HLA in healthy donors (dated by TCRdb to the late 2010s). Libraries came from the immunoSEQ multiplex PCR assay. TCRdb carries this immuneACCESS record with in-frame sequences only. Its versions omit some clonotypes, under half of them owing to an unresolved V gene in the studies checked, with the rest unexplained. The sample data list 150,000 to 200,000 clones, and 65% to 85% of these were observed just once. 2.5% to 3% of the sample comes from the top ten. The sequencing input was PBMCs. The source of these receptors is a woman aged 18-29 years in good health and CMV-seropositive.

The chain is built from TRBV28 and TRBJ1-1; D remains unclear. This CDR3 comprises 15 residues. The germline V gene encodes CDR1 MDHEN and CDR2 SYDVKM. Between the trimmed V and J ends, which lost 5 bases and 7 bases, there was a span of 20 bases. The CDR3 loop is CASSAPLGRVSEAFF. In DNA, the CDR3 is TGTGCCAGCAGTGCCCCCCTGGGGAGGGTAAGTGAAGCTTTCTTT.

This rearrangement joins TRBV27 to TRBJ1-1, with no clear D. V lost 3 bases to trimming and J lost 0 bases, with 8 bases between them. Germline CDR1 reads MNHEY; CDR2 reads SMNVEV (reference sequence). This CDR3 comprises 14 residues. DNA for the CDR3: TGTGCCAGCAGTTTCTCTGGCCTGAACACTGAAGCTTTCTTT. Translated, it gives CASSFSGLNTEAFF.

V usage is TRBV5-6 and J usage is TRBJ1-1, with D uncertain. CDR3 size: 11 residues. V lost 1 base to trimming and J lost 6 bases, with 4 bases between them. Germline CDR1 is SGHDT and CDR2 is YYEEEE. The CDR3 nucleotides are TGTGCCAGCAGCTTGCAGTCTGAAGCTTTCTTT. It codes for CASSLQSEAFF.

The chain combines TRBV19 with TRBJ2-2; D may be TRBD2 (5 bases). Trimming removed 5 bases from V and 7 bases from J, with 8 bases in between. The germline CDR1 and CDR2 sequences are LNHDA and SQIVND (reference sequence). The length of the CDR3 is 12 residues. CDR3 bases: TGTGCCAGTAGTTCGGGGATCGGGGAGCTGTTTTTT. Its translation: CASSSGIGELFF.

The rearrangement uses TRBV9 and TRBJ1-1; D remains ambiguous. Germline CDR1 SGDLS, CDR2 YYNGEE. V was shortened by 4 bases and J by 8 bases, with 15 bases between the two germline ends. The CDR3 sequence is 13 residues long. The CDR3 here is CASSLQTPGEAFF. The CDR3 DNA sequence: TGTGCCAGCAGCTTACAAACCCCGGGGGAAGCTTTCTTT.

The chain couples TRBV15 to TRBJ2-5; the D gene is possibly TRBD2 (6 bases). Germline CDR1 LNHNV, CDR2 YYDKDF (reference sequence). With 8 bases removed from V and 5 bases from J, the gap between germline ends came to 15 bases. This CDR3 region has 13 residues. CDR3 sequence reads: CATAGGVVETQYF. In DNA, the CDR3 is TGTGCCACCGCAGGAGGGGTTGTGGAGACCCAGTACTTC. Together with reference TRBV15 and TRBJ2-5, the CDR3 gives the full variable domain: DAMVIQNPRYQVTQFGKPVTLSCSQTLNHNVMYWYQQKSSQAPKLLFHYYDKDFNNEADTPDNFQSRRPNTSFCFLDIRSPGLGDTAMYLCATAGGVVETQYFGPGTRLLVL.

This chain uses TRBV27 with TRBJ2-4; possible D gene TRBD1, 5 bases. CDR3 length: 15 residues. V gave up 8 bases and J gave up 0 bases, with 14 bases separating them. Germline CDR1 and CDR2: MNHEY and SMNVEV (reference sequence). The CDR3 DNA follows: TGTGCCAGCCAACAGGCCTCCTTAGCCAAAAACATTCAGTACTTC. It codes for CASQQASLAKNIQYF.

J is TRBJ2-5 and V is TRBV4-3, with a weak D call TRBD2 (6 bases). Germline V lookup: CDR1 LGHNA, CDR2 YSLEER. The CDR3 has 16 residues. The V end was cut by 0 bases, the J end by 9 bases, with 20 bases between. CDR3 nucleotide sequence: TGCGCCAGCAGCCAAGACCCCGGGACGGCTGGCGGGGCCCAGTACTTC. Amino acid sequence: CASSQDPGTAGGAQYF.

This sequence joins TRBV5-4 and TRBJ2-5; possible D gene TRBD2, 7 bases. The ends were cut back, 2 bases at V and 1 base at J, with 9 bases in the middle. Germline CDR1 SGHNT, CDR2 YYREEE (reference sequence). There are 14 residues in the CDR3. The CDR3: CASSLGGAQETQYF. Here the CDR3 DNA reads TGTGCCAGCAGCTTAGGGGGGGCCCAAGAGACCCAGTACTTC.

V gene TRBV18 combines with J gene TRBJ2-7; tentatively, D is TRBD2 (5 bases). Trimming took 2 bases from V and 0 from J, leaving 11 bases between them. This CDR3 contains 15 residues. Germline V gene sequence: CDR1 KGHSH, CDR2 LQKENI. The DNA for the CDR3 is TGTGCCAGCTCACCAGGGCGGAGGAGCTCCTACGAGCAGTACTTC. Translation: CASSPGRRSSYEQYF.

This chain connects TRBV11-2 to TRBJ1-1, with 8 bases identical to TRBD1. The CDR3 is 14 residues long. The germline gives CDR1 SGHAT, CDR2 FQNNGV. V shed 5 bases, J shed 5 bases, and the junction held 7 bases outside the gene matches. CDR3 residues: CASSPSGGPTEAFF. The CDR3 DNA follows: TGTGCCAGCAGCCCCTCAGGGGGCCCAACTGAAGCTTTCTTT.

V usage is TRBV4-1 and J usage is TRBJ2-7; possibly TRBD1 for D (5 bases). The germline V and J ends were trimmed by 1 base and 5 bases, with 9 bases remaining between them. The CDR3 consists of 13 residues. CDR1 and CDR2 (germline): MGHRA, YSYEKL. CDR3 in amino acids: CASSQGRGDEQYF. For the CDR3, the DNA is TGCGCCAGCAGCCAAGGTAGGGGCGACGAGCAGTACTTC.

The chain joins TRBV27 to TRBJ1-1; tentative D call: TRBD1 (5 bases). Germline CDR1 and CDR2: MNHEY and SMNVEV (reference sequence). The germline V and J ends were trimmed by 5 bases and 6 bases, with 13 bases remaining between them. This CDR3 contains 13 residues. CDR3 sequence (DNA): TGTGCCAGCAGTGCAGACAGTCTCGCTGAAGCTTTCTTT. This gives the protein CASSADSLAEAFF.

The chain recombines TRBV7-2 with TRBJ2-2; a possible D gene is TRBD2 (6 bases). The CDR3 is 16 amino acids. In germline, CDR1 is SGHTA, CDR2 FQGNSA. Trimming removed 3 bases from V and 6 bases from J, with 17 bases in between. DNA for the CDR3: TGTGCCAGCAGCTTCCCCGCACTAGCTACGTCCGGGGAGCTGTTTTTT. It is translated as CASSFPALATSGELFF.

The V and J genes are TRBV9 and TRBJ2-3; D possibly corresponds to TRBD2 (6 bases). The CDR3 contains 16 residues. Germline CDR1 is SGDLS and CDR2 is YYNGEE. The V end lost 0 bases, the J end lost 5 bases, and 16 bases lay between the germline ends. The CDR3 reads CASSVVPSDSGDTQYF. The CDR3 DNA reads TGTGCCAGCAGCGTAGTTCCATCCGATAGCGGAGATACGCAGTATTTT.